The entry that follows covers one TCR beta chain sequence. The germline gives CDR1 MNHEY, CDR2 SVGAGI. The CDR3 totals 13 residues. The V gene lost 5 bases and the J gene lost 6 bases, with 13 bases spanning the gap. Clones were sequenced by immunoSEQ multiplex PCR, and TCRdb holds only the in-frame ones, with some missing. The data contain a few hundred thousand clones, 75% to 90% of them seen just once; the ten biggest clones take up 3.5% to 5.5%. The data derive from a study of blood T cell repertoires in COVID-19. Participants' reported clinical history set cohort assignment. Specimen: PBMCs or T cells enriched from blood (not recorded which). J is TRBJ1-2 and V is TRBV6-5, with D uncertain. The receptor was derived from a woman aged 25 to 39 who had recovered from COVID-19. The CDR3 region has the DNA TGTGCCAGCAGTCAGCACGGGGAAAATGGCTACACCTTC. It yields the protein CASSQHGENGYTF.